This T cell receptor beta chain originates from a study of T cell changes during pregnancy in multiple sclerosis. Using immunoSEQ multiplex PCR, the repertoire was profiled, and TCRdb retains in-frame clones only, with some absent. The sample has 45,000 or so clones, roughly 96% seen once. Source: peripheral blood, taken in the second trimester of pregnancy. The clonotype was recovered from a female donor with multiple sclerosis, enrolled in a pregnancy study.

In DNA, the CDR3 is TGTGCCAGCAGCTTTCCTCCTTGGACAGCTAACTATGGCTACACCTTC. This encodes CASSFPPWTANYGYTF. V is TRBV7-8 and J is TRBJ1-2; D might be TRBD1 (6 bases). The CDR3 is 16 residues long. The V gene lost 3 bases and the J gene lost 0 bases, with 14 bases spanning the gap. Per the germline V gene, CDR1 is SGHVS and CDR2 is FQNEAQ.